The next 26 T cell receptor beta chains were all read from a single sample in a study of blood T cell repertoires in COVID-19. Some clones are missing from TCRdb's copy, which holds only in-frame ones; the method was immunoSEQ multiplex PCR. The table lists 200,000 to 250,000 clones, about 82% of them singletons. Material for sequencing was PBMCs or T cells enriched from blood (not recorded which). Receptors were obtained from a woman aged 45 to 65 who had recovered from COVID-19.

This clone turned up a few times. The chain has TRBV19 and TRBJ1-2, with TRBD1 as a possible D gene (6 bases). Trimming removed 0 bases at V and 2 bases at J, with 13 bases between. Germline CDR1 is LNHDA and CDR2 is SQIVND (reference sequence). CDR3 length equals 16 residues. The CDR3 region is CASSIDHRAGNYGYTF. The CDR3 DNA reads as TGTGCCAGTAGTATAGATCACAGGGCTGGGAACTATGGCTACACCTTC.

The V call is TRBV27, the J call TRBJ1-2, with D perhaps matching TRBD1 (6 bases). V was clipped by 3 bases and J by 10 bases, with 18 bases between them. The CDR3 length is 14 residues. CDR1 MNHEY and CDR2 SMNVEV come from the germline V gene (reference sequence). The chain's CDR3 is CASSFIGGSGIYTF. The CDR3 DNA is TGTGCCAGCAGTTTTATTGGGGGCTCGGGAATCTACACCTTC.

The chain combines TRBV2 with TRBJ1-2, with 9 positions matching TRBD1. Trimming removed 4 bases from V and 0 bases from J; junction bases left unmatched: 0. This CDR3 is 14 amino acids long. From germline, CDR1 is SNHLY and CDR2 FYNNEI. In nucleotides, the CDR3 is TGTGCCAGCAGTGGGGACAGGGCTAACTATGGCTACACCTTC. Its translation is CASSGDRANYGYTF.

In its sample, this clone was seen a few times. V is TRBV7-6 and J is TRBJ2-7; the D gene is possibly TRBD2 (5 bases). CDR1 is SGHVS, CDR2 FNYEAQ, per germline. The V end lost 4 bases, the J end lost 3 bases, and 10 bases lay between the germline ends. The CDR3 spans 13 residues. The CDR3 protein is CASSWQRDYEQYF. The CDR3 nucleotides are TGTGCCAGCAGCTGGCAACGGGACTACGAGCAGTACTTC.

The chain uses TRBV5-4 and TRBJ2-7; 9 nucleotides line up with TRBD1. The length of the CDR3 is 14 residues. V was pared by 3 bases and J by 6 bases, with 7 bases of the junction left unmatched. Germline loops: CDR1 SGHNT, CDR2 YYREEE (reference sequence). Here the CDR3 DNA reads TGTGCCAGCAGCTCCCGGGACAGGGAGCTCGAGCAGTACTTC. It translates to CASSSRDRELEQYF.

The V and J genes are TRBV4-2 and TRBJ1-3, with D unclear. Trimming took off 1 base at V and 0 bases at J, with 7 bases between the two ends. Germline-derived CDR1 and CDR2 are LGHNA and YNFKEQ. CDR3 size: 15 residues. The CDR3 reads CASSQGHTSGNTIYF. The CDR3 nucleotides read TGTGCCAGCAGCCAAGGGCATACCTCTGGAAACACCATATATTTT.

The J gene is TRBJ2-5, the V gene TRBV20-1; tentatively, D is TRBD2 (5 bases). The CDR3 contains 11 residues. V was pared by 8 bases and J by 1 base, with 8 bases between. Germline V gene lookup returns CDR1 DFQATT and CDR2 SNEGSKA (reference sequence). The CDR3 sequence: CSRTRQETQYF. DNA of the CDR3: TGCAGTCGGACTCGCCAAGAGACCCAGTACTTC.

The chain has TRBV11-3 and TRBJ1-3; a weak D match, TRBD1 (6 bases). The CDR3 length is 14 residues. The ends were cut back, 5 bases at V and 4 bases at J, with 12 bases in the middle. The germline CDR1 and CDR2 sequences are SGHNT and YENEEA. CDR3 coding DNA: TGTGCCAGCAGCCCGAGGGGGACGGGAAACACCATATATTTT. Translation gives CASSPRGTGNTIYF.

The rearrangement uses TRBV9 and TRBJ2-2, with D perhaps matching TRBD2 (5 bases). This CDR3 is 14 amino acids long. The germline gives CDR1 SGDLS, CDR2 YYNGEE. V dropped 6 bases and J dropped 2 bases, with 11 bases sitting between them. The CDR3 sequence: CASTRTGNTGELFF. The CDR3 region has the DNA TGTGCCAGCACAAGGACTGGAAACACCGGGGAGCTGTTTTTT.

J is TRBJ1-2 and V is TRBV5-6; D ambiguous. Germline values: CDR1 SGHDT, CDR2 YYEEEE. V lost 2 bases, J lost 5 bases, and 22 bases lay in between. The CDR3 extends over 17 amino acids. The CDR3 DNA is TGTGCCAGCAGCTTTTTTCTCTCGGGAATAGACCTTTATGGCTACACCTTC. Translation gives CASSFFLSGIDLYGYTF.

The chain employs TRBV19 and TRBJ1-2; 8 nucleotides match TRBD1. This CDR3 is 14 amino acids long. V lost 6 bases to trimming and J lost 3 bases; unmatched junction nucleotides: 6. In germline, CDR1 is LNHDA, CDR2 SQIVND (reference sequence). The CDR3 nucleotides read TGTGCCAGTAGCCGGACAGGGTTTGACTATGGCTACACCTTC. Encoded protein: CASSRTGFDYGYTF.

The J gene is TRBJ1-1, the V gene TRBV6-5; possibly TRBD1 for D (5 bases). The V end lost 2 bases, the J end lost 1 base, and 11 bases lay between the germline ends. CDR1 is MNHEY, CDR2 SVGAGI, per germline. The CDR3 extends over 15 amino acids. CDR3 sequence reads: CASSYPRVKNTEAFF. For the CDR3, the DNA is TGTGCCAGCAGTTACCCCAGGGTTAAGAACACTGAAGCTTTCTTT.

The DNA of the CDR3 is TGTGCCAGCAGCTTAGTTGGCCCGCGGGGGGTAGCCTACGAGCAGTACTTC. It codes for CASSLVGPRGVAYEQYF. This chain links TRBV11-2 with TRBJ2-7; 8 bases are shared with TRBD2. V was pared by 1 base and J by 2 bases, with 10 bases of the junction left unmatched. Germline V gene data show CDR1 as SGHAT and CDR2 as FQNNGV. The CDR3 totals 17 residues.

V gene TRBV5-6 combines with J gene TRBJ1-1; D gene unclear. V dropped 4 bases and J dropped 1 base, with 14 bases sitting between them. From germline, CDR1 is SGHDT and CDR2 YYEEEE. This CDR3 is built from 15 residues. CDR3 coding DNA: TGTGCCAGCAGCCCCGGCAGCGTGGGGAACACTGAAGCTTTCTTT. Its translation: CASSPGSVGNTEAFF.

V is TRBV11-3 and J is TRBJ2-2; D might be TRBD2 (7 bases). V shed 6 bases and J shed 5 bases, with 16 bases lying between them. This CDR3 region has 15 residues. Germline V CDR1 and CDR2: SGHNT, YENEEA. The CDR3 nucleotides read TGTGCCAGCAGACCACGGGGGGCGAGTACCGGGGAGCTGTTTTTT. This codes for CASRPRGASTGELFF.

The CDR3 nucleotides read TGTGCCAGCTCACCCGCAGCGCCCACCGGGGAGCTGTTTTTT. Residues: CASSPAAPTGELFF. The chain links TRBV18 to TRBJ2-2; D is uncertain. CDR3 length equals 14 residues. V was trimmed by 3 bases and J by 4 bases, leaving 9 bases between them. CDR1 KGHSH and CDR2 LQKENI come from the germline V gene.

The J gene is TRBJ2-2, the V gene TRBV7-2; 11 positions match TRBD2. CDR3 size: 17 residues. With 5 bases clipped from V and 6 bases from J, the junction kept 11 bases outside the gene matches. In germline, CDR1 is SGHTA, CDR2 FQGNSA. The CDR3 coding sequence is TGTGCCAGCAGCGGTCATAGCGGGGGGGCCAAGTCCGGGGAGCTGTTTTTT. As protein: CASSGHSGGAKSGELFF.

This chain links TRBV19 with TRBJ2-1, with 7 bases identical to TRBD1. CDR3 length: 16 residues. The V segment lost 6 bases and the J segment 0 bases; nucleotides outside the gene matches: 8. The V gene's germline CDR1 is LNHDA and CDR2 SQIVND (reference sequence). CDR3 amino acids: CASSTSRGSSYNEQFF. The CDR3 bases are TGTGCCAGTAGCACCTCCAGGGGGAGCTCCTACAATGAGCAGTTCTTC.

This clone was seen only once. The rearrangement links TRBV28 to TRBJ2-7, with 8 bases lining up with TRBD2. Per the germline V gene, CDR1 is MDHEN and CDR2 is SYDVKM. The junction had 18 bases not matched to a gene; V was cut back by 5 bases and J by 6 bases. The CDR3 is 17 amino acids. CDR3 sequence (DNA): TGTGCCAGCAGTCAGGGATTAACGCAGCGGGAGTTCGGCGAGCAGTACTTC. Translation gives CASSQGLTQREFGEQYF.

This chain joins TRBV9 and TRBJ1-2, with D perhaps TRBD1 (6 bases). CDR3 length: 16 amino acids. From germline, CDR1 is SGDLS and CDR2 YYNGEE. V lost 0 bases and J 4 bases, leaving 16 bases between the germline ends. CDR3 nucleotide sequence: TGTGCCAGCAGCGTAGATGGGGGGGCGCTTAGCTATGGCTACACCTTC. This codes for CASSVDGGALSYGYTF.

In its sample, this clone was seen a few times. J is TRBJ1-4 and V is TRBV19; the D gene is possibly TRBD1 (5 bases). From germline, CDR1 is LNHDA and CDR2 SQIVND (reference sequence). The CDR3 consists of 13 residues. Between the trimmed V and J ends, which lost 6 bases and 6 bases, there was a span of 11 bases. This chain's CDR3 is CASRRQGHEKLFF. DNA of the CDR3: TGTGCCAGTAGGAGGCAGGGTCATGAAAAACTGTTTTTT. Drawing the rest from reference TRBV19 and TRBJ1-4, the complete variable domain is DGGITQSPKYLFRKEGQNVTLSCEQNLNHDAMYWYRQDPGQGLRLIYYSQIVNDFQKGDIAEGYSVSREKKESFPLTVTSAQKNPTAFYLCASRRQGHEKLFFGSGTQLSVL.

The sample holds a few counts of this clone. The chain carries TRBV11-3 and TRBJ1-2, with no clear D. This CDR3 has 14 amino acids. V dropped 6 bases and J dropped 4 bases, with 15 bases sitting between them. CDR1 and CDR2 from the germline V gene are SGHNT and YENEEA. The CDR3 reads CASSSSGLGYGYTF. The CDR3 DNA reads TGTGCCAGCAGTAGTTCCGGGTTGGGCTATGGCTACACCTTC.

J is TRBJ2-3 and V is TRBV2; tentative D call: TRBD2 (6 bases). The CDR3 sequence is 14 residues long. Germline-derived CDR1 and CDR2 are SNHLY and FYNNEI. The V and J ends lost 8 bases and 3 bases respectively, with 15 bases between them. CDR3 sequence: CASGYSGMTDTQYF. As DNA, the CDR3 is TGTGCCAGCGGTTATAGCGGAATGACAGATACGCAGTATTTT. Full variable domain (rest looked up from reference TRBV2 and TRBJ2-3): EPEVTQTPSHQVTQMGQEVILRCVPISNHLYFYWYRQILGQKVEFLVSFYNNEISEKSEIFDDQFSVERPDGSNFTLKIRSTKLEDSAMYFCASGYSGMTDTQYFGPGTRLTVL.

The chain is built from TRBV6-5 and TRBJ2-5; maybe TRBD1 (6 bases). In germline, CDR1 is MNHEY, CDR2 SVGAGI. The V and J ends lost 7 bases and 5 bases respectively, with 14 bases between them. The CDR3 has 13 amino acids. CDR3 amino acids: CASTQTGMETQYF. The CDR3 DNA is TGTGCCAGCACCCAAACAGGGATGGAGACCCAGTACTTC.

DNA of the CDR3: TGTGCCAGCAGCCCGCGGGGACGGCAGAGTTCTGGCTACACCTTC. Residues: CASSPRGRQSSGYTF. This chain joins TRBV9 and TRBJ1-2; D is perhaps TRBD1 (5 bases). The germline CDR1 and CDR2 sequences are SGDLS and YYNGEE. This CDR3 is 15 amino acids long. Trimming stripped 4 bases from V and 7 bases from J, with 20 bases between.

This chain links TRBV7-8 with TRBJ2-7; 12 positions agree with TRBD2. Germline-derived CDR1 and CDR2 are SGHVS and FQNEAQ. The CDR3 extends over 17 amino acids. With 2 bases clipped from V and 5 bases from J, the junction kept 10 bases outside the gene matches. The DNA for the CDR3 is TGTGCCAGCAGCTTAACGTCCTCTAGCGGGGGGGACCACGAGCAGTACTTC. Translated, it gives CASSLTSSSGGDHEQYF.